The clone carrying this TCR beta chain has a handful of counts. The source material, RNA transcripts, was used to amplify TCR beta CDR3 regions. During a first-round RT-PCR of the TCR CDR3, the HTBI primer set was used. TCRdb processed the multiplex PCR reads anew with MiXCR; each CDR3 protein has one entry. Of some 760,000 distinct CDR3 sequences in the sample, about 14% were seen once. Hyperthyroidism in the patients, aged 18 to 65, was newly diagnosed and under 2 months in duration. Fresh peripheral blood, roughly 9.3 ml, was the source of the PBMCs. The data originate from a study of T cells in Graves' hyperthyroidism and ophthalmopathy. This CDR3 region has 15 residues. V was shortened by 3 bases and J by 2 bases, with 14 bases between the two germline ends. Germline CDR1 and CDR2: SGHTA and FQGNSA.

V usage is TRBV7-2 and J usage is TRBJ2-7; D perhaps matches TRBD2 (5 bases). The receptor comes from a woman aged 18-35 years with Graves' hyperthyroidism. The sequenced sample was blood. The CDR3 DNA reads as TGTGCCAGCAGCTTTACTAGTTCCAACGCCTACGAGCAGTACTTC. Translated, it gives CASSFTSSNAYEQYF.